A selection of T cell receptor beta chains follows, all from one sample in a study of beta chain features in type 1 diabetes. Sequenced by immunoSEQ multiplex PCR; TCRdb stores in-frame clones only, minus some. This table holds some 250,000 clones, about 11% found once. Sequenced sample: naive CD4+ T cells from blood. All receptors derive from a man aged 25-45 years with type 1 diabetes. Both conserved end residues are part of each CDR3. The order of the fields is clone size, J gene, V gene, D gene, CDR3 DNA, CDR3 protein. D genes are given only for firm matches. Clone size appears in some rows only: once, few, many, or a class for an expanded clone.

>few|TRBJ2-5|TRBV28|TRBD2
TGTGCCAGCAGGACTAGCATGGAGACCCAGTACTTC
CASRTSMETQYF
>.|TRBJ2-3|TRBV18|.
TGTGCCAGCTCACCACCGGGACAAACGCAGTATTTT
CASSPPGQTQYF
>few|TRBJ2-2|TRBV5-1|TRBD1
TGCGCCAGCAGCCTGGACAGGGGGGACACCGGGGAGCTGTTTTTT
CASSLDRGDTGELFF
>.|TRBJ2-3|TRBV7-3|.
TGTGCCAGCAGCTTAAGGCCCTCAGATACGCAGTATTTT
CASSLRPSDTQYF
>.|TRBJ1-2|TRBV30|.
TGTGCCTCTACCACGACACTCTATGGCTACACCTTC
CASTTTLYGYTF
>few|TRBJ2-5|TRBV28|.
TGTGCCAGCAGACCTCCCCGGTGGGGCCGGGAGACCCAGTACTTC
CASRPPRWGRETQYF
>few|TRBJ2-7|TRBV18|.
TGTGCCAGCTCACCCCCTGGGGGCCGCTACGAGCAGTACTTC
CASSPPGGRYEQYF
>few|TRBJ2-5|TRBV5-1|.
TGCGCCAGCAGCTTGGGCTGGCAAGAGGGTCAGTACTTC
CASSLGWQEGQYF
>.|TRBJ2-3|TRBV5-1|TRBD2
TGCGCCAGCAGCTTGGACGGGGGGAGCACAGATACGCAGTATTTT
CASSLDGGSTDTQYF
>few|TRBJ1-2|TRBV28|TRBD1
TGTGCCATCGAGACAGGGCCTAGCTATGGCTACACCTTC
CAIETGPSYGYTF
>few|TRBJ2-3|TRBV4-3|.
TGCGCCAGCAGCCCTAACGGCGGGTCTAGCACAGATACGCAGTATTTT
CASSPNGGSSTDTQYF
>.|TRBJ1-5|TRBV30|TRBD1
TGTGCCTGGAACCCGGGACAGGCGAATCAGCCCCAGCATTTT
CAWNPGQANQPQHF
>few|TRBJ2-3|TRBV7-8|.
TGTGCCAGCAGCTTAGGACAGTCGGGGGGCACAGATACGCAGTATTTT
CASSLGQSGGTDTQYF
>.|TRBJ2-5|TRBV7-2|TRBD1
TGTGCCAGCAGCTCCAACCCAGGGGGTCAAGAGACCCAGTACTTC
CASSSNPGGQETQYF
>.|TRBJ1-4|TRBV7-2|.
TGTGCCAGCAGCTTTGTGGCGGGTCCGAATGAAAAACTGTTTTTT
CASSFVAGPNEKLFF
>.|TRBJ2-3|TRBV2|.
TGTGCCAGCAGTTACAGGTCGCTCGGCACAGATACGCAGTATTTT
CASSYRSLGTDTQYF
>few|TRBJ2-1|TRBV27|TRBD2
TGTGCCAGCACGCGGGAGGGACCGGGCAATGAGCAGTTCTTC
CASTREGPGNEQFF
>.|TRBJ2-1|TRBV28|TRBD2
TGTGCCAGCAGTACTAGCGGGGGAAGGGAGAATGAGCAGTTCTTC
CASSTSGGRENEQFF
>few|TRBJ2-3|TRBV30|TRBD1
TGTGCCTGGAATCGGGACAGGGTGACAGATACGCAGTATTTT
CAWNRDRVTDTQYF
>few|TRBJ2-2|TRBV18|TRBD1
TGTGCCAGCTCACCGCCGGGACAGGGCGGCACCGGGGAGCTGTTTTTT
CASSPPGQGGTGELFF
>.|TRBJ2-1|TRBV9|.
TGTGCCAGCAGCGTAGCTGGCAGGGAATACAATGAGCAGTTCTTC
CASSVAGREYNEQFF
>.|TRBJ2-7|TRBV9|TRBD1
TGTGCCAGCAGCGCCGGACAGGGGGGTTACGAGCAGTACTTC
CASSAGQGGYEQYF
>few|TRBJ1-2|TRBV10-3|.
TGTGCCATCAGCGATACAGGCGCCTATGGCTACACCTTC
CAISDTGAYGYTF
>few|TRBJ2-2|TRBV4-1|TRBD1
TGCGCCAGCAGCCTTTACTGGGACAGGGCCACCGGGGAGCTGTTTTTT
CASSLYWDRATGELFF